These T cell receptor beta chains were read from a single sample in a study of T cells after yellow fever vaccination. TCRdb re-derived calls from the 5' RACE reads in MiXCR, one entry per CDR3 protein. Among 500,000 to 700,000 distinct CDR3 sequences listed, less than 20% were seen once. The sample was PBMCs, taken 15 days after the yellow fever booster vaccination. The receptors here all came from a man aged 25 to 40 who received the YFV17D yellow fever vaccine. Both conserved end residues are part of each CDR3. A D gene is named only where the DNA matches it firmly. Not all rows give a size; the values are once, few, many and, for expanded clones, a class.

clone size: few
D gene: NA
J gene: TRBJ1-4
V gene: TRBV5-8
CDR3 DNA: TGTGCCAGCAGCTTGGGACGACAGAGCACAACTAATGAAAAACTGTTTTTT
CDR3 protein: CASSLGRQSTTNEKLFF

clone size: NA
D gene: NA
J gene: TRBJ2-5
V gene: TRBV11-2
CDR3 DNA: TGTGCCAGCACCCCTTATGGGTCGGAGACCCAGTACTTC
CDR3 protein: CASTPYGSETQYF

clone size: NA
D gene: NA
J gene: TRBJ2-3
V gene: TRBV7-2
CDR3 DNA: TGTGCCAGCAGCCGGGGACACCGCACAGATACGCAGTATTTT
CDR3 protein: CASSRGHRTDTQYF

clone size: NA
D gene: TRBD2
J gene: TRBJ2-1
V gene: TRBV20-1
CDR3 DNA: TGCAGTGCGAGTAAAGCGGGAGGGTACAATGAGCAGTTCTTC
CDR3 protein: CSASKAGGYNEQFF

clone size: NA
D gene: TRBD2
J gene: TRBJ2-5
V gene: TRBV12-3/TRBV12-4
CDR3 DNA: TGTGCCAGCAGCCACCCCCAGGCTAGCGGGAGCCCGGAGACCCAGTACTTC
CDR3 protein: CASSHPQASGSPETQYF

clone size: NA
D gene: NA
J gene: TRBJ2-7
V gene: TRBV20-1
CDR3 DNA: TGCAGTGCCCATCGGACTGGCTCCTACGAGCAGTACTTC
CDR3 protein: CSAHRTGSYEQYF

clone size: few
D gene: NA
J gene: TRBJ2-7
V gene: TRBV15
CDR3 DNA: TGTGCCACCAGCAGAGCCGGGCTCCCGGGGGAGCAGTACTTC
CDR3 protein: CATSRAGLPGEQYF

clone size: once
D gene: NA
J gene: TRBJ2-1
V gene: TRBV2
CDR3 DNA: TGTGCCAGTTTCGTTAGCGGCCCTCACAATGAGCAGTTCTTC
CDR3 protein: CASFVSGPHNEQFF

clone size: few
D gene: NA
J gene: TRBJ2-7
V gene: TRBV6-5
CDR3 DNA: TGTGCCAGCCGGGAGACAGGTTCCTCCTACGAGCAGTACTTC
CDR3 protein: CASRETGSSYEQYF

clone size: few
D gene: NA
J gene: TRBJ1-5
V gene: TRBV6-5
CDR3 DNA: TGTGCCAGCAGTTACCCCGAGGAGGATCAGCCCCAGCATTTT
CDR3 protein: CASSYPEEDQPQHF

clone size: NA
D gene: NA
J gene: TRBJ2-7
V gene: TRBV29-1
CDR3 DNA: TGCAGCGTATCGGAAGGCGAAGGCTACGAGCAGTACTTC
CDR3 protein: CSVSEGEGYEQYF

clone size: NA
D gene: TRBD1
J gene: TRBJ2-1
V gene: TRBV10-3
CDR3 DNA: TGTGCCATCAGTGAAGCCGGGACAGACAACAATGAGCAGTTCTTC
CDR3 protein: CAISEAGTDNNEQFF

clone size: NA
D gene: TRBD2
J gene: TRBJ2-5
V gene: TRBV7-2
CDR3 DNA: TGTGCCAGCAGCTTCCGGGCTAGCGGGCAAGAGACCCAGTACTTC
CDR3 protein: CASSFRASGQETQYF

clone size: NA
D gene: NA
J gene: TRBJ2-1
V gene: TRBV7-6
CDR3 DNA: TGTGCCAGCAGCCCGGGGGCGGGCTGGGAGCAGTTCTTC
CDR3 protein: CASSPGAGWEQFF

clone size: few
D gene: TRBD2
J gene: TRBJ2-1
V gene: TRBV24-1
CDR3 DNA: TGTGCCACCAGTGCCGGGGGGGCGAATGAGCAGTTCTTC
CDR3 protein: CATSAGGANEQFF

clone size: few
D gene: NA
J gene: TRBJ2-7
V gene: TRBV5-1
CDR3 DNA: TGCGCCAGCAGCTTCAACGGGTACGAGCAGTACTTC
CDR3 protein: CASSFNGYEQYF

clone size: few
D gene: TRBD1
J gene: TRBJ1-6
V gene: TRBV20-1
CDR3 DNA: TGCAGTGCTAGATACCGGGACAGAGATAATTCACCCCTCCACTTT
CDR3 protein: CSARYRDRDNSPLHF

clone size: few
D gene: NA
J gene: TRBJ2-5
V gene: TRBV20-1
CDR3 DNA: TGCAGTGCTAGGAGGGAGACCCAGTACTTC
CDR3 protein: CSARRETQYF

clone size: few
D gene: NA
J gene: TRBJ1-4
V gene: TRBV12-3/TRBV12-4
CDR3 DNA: TGTGCCAGCAATTGGCTCCGTCTCAGAGGGGTAAATGCAACTAATGAAAAACTGTTTTTT
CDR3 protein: CASNWLRLRGVNATNEKLFF